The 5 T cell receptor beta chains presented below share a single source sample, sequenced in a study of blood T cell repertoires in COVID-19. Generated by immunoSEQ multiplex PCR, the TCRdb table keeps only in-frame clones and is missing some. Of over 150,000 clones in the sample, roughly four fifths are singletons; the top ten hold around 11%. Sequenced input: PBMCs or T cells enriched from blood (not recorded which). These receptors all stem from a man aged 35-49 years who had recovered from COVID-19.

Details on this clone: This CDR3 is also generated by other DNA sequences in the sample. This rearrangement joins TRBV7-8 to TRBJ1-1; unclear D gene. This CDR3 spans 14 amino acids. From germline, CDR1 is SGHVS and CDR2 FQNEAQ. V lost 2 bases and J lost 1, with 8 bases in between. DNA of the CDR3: TGTGCCAGCAGCTTATCCGGCGGGAACACTGAAGCTTTCTTT. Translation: CASSLSGGNTEAFF.

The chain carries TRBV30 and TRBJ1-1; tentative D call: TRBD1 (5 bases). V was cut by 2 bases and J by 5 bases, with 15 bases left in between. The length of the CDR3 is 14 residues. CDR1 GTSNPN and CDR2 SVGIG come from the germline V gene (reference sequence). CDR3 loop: CAWSRRGDRTEAFF. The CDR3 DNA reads TGTGCCTGGAGTCGCCGGGGGGATCGGACTGAAGCTTTCTTT. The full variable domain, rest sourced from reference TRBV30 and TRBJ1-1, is SQTIHQWPATLVQPVGSPLSLECTVEGTSNPNLYWYRQAAGRGLQLLFYSVGIGQISSEVPQNLSASRPQDRQFILSSKKLLLSDSGFYLCAWSRRGDRTEAFFGQGTRLTVV.

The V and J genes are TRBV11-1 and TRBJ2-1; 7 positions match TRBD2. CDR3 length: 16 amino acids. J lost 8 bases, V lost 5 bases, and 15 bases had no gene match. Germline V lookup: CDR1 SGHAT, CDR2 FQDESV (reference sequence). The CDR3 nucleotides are TGTGCCAGCAGCCACTCCGGGACTACTAACGCGGATGAGCAGTTCTTC. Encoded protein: CASSHSGTTNADEQFF.

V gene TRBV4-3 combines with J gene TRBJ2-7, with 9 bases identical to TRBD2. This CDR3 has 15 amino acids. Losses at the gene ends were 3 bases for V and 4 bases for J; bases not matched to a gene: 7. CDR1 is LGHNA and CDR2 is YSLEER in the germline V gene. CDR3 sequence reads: CASSQAREGRYEQYF. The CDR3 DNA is TGCGCCAGCAGCCAGGCGCGGGAGGGGAGGTACGAGCAGTACTTC.

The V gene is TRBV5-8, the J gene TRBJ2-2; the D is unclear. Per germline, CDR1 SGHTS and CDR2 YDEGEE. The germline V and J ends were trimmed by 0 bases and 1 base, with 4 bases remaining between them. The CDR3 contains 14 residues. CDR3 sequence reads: CASSLGRNTGELFF. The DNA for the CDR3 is TGTGCCAGCAGCTTGGGTCGGAACACCGGGGAGCTGTTTTTT. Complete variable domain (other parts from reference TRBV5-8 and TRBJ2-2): EAGVTQSPTHLIKTRGQQATLRCSPISGHTSVYWYQQALGLGLQFLLWYDEGEERNRGNFPPRFSGRQFPNYSSELNVNALELEDSALYLCASSLGRNTGELFFGEGSRLTVL.